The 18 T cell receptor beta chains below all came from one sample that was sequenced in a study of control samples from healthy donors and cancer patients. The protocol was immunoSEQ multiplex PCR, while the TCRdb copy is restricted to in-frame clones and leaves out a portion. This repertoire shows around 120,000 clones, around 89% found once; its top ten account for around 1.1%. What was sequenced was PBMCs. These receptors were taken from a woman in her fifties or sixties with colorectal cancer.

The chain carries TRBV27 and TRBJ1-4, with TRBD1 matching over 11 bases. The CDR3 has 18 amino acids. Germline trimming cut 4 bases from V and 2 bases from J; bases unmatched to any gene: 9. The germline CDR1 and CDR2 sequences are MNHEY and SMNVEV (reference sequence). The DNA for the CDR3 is TGTGCCAGCAGTTCCCCCGGGACAGGGGGTTCTACTAATGAAAAACTGTTTTTT. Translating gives CASSSPGTGGSTNEKLFF.

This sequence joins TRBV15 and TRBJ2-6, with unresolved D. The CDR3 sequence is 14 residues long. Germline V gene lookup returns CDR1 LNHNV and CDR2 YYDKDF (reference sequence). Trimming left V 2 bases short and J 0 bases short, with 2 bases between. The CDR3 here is CATSRNSGANVLTF. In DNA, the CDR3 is TGTGCCACCAGCAGAAACTCTGGGGCCAACGTCCTGACTTTC.

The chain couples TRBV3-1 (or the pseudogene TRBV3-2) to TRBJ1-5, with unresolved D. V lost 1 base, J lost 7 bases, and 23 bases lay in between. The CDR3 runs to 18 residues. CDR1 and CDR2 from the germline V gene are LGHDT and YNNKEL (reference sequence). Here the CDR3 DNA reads TGTGCCAGCAGCCAAGTCCCCCCAACGGTGGGTCCCATCCAGCCCCAGCATTTT. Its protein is CASSQVPPTVGPIQPQHF.

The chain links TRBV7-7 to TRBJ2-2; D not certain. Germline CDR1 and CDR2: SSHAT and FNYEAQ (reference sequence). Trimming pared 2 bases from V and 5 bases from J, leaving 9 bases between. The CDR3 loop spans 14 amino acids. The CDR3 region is CASSLLRRTGELFF. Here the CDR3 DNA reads TGTGCCAGCAGCTTACTCCGAAGGACCGGGGAGCTGTTTTTT.

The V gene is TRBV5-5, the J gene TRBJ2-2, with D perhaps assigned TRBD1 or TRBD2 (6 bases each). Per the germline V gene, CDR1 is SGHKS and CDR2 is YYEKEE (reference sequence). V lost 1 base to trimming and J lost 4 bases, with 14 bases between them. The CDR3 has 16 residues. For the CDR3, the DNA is TGTGCCAGCAGCTTGTCAACGGGGGCGGGCACCGGGGAGCTGTTTTTT. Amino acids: CASSLSTGAGTGELFF.

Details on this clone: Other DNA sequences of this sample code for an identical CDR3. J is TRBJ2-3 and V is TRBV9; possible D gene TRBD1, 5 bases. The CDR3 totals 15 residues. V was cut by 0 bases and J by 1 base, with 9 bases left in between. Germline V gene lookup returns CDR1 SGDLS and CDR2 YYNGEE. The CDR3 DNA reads TGTGCCAGCAGCGTAGGGGGCGCGGGCACAGATACGCAGTATTTT. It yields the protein CASSVGGAGTDTQYF.

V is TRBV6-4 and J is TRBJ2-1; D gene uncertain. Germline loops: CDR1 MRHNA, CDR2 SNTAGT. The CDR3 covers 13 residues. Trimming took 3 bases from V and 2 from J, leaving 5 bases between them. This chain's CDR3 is CASSEGPYNEQFF. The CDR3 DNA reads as TGTGCCAGCAGTGAAGGCCCCTACAATGAGCAGTTCTTC.

In DNA form, the CDR3 reads TGTGCCAGCAGTCCAGGCGGGACCGCCGGATCCTACGAGCAGTACTTC. This codes for CASSPGGTAGSYEQYF. This rearrangement joins TRBV27 to TRBJ2-7, with a possible D match to TRBD2 (6 bases). The CDR3 runs to 16 residues. Germline assignment: CDR1 MNHEY and CDR2 SMNVEV (reference sequence). V gave up 5 bases and J gave up 1 base, with 18 bases separating them.

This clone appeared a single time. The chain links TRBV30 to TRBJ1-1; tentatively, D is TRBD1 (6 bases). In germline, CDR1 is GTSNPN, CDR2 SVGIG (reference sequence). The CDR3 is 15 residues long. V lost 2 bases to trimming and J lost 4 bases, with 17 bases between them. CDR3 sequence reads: CAWSPMAGVFTEAFF. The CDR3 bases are TGTGCCTGGAGTCCAATGGCAGGGGTCTTCACTGAAGCTTTCTTT.

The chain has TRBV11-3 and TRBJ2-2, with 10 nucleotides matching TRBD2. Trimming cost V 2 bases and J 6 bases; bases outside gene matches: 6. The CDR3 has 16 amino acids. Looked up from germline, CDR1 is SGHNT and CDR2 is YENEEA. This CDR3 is CASSLTAGGPSGELFF. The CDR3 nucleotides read TGTGCCAGCAGCTTAACAGCGGGAGGGCCTTCCGGGGAGCTGTTTTTT.

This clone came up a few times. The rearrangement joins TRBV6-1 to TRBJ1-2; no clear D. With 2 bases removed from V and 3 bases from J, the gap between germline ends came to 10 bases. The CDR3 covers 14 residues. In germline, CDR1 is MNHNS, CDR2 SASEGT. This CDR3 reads CASSESGRDYGYTF. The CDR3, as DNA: TGTGCCAGCAGTGAATCCGGTAGGGACTATGGCTACACCTTC.

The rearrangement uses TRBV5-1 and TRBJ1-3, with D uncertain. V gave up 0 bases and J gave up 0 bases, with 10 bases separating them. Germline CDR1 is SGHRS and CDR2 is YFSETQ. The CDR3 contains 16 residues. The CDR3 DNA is TGCGCCAGCAGCTTGGATGGACGAAACTCTGGAAACACCATATATTTT. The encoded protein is CASSLDGRNSGNTIYF.

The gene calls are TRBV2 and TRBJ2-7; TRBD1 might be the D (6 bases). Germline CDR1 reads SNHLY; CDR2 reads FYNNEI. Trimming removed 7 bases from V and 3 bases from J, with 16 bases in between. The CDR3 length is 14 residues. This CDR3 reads CASTQTQGYYEQYF. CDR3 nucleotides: TGTGCCAGCACCCAAACACAGGGATACTACGAGCAGTACTTC.

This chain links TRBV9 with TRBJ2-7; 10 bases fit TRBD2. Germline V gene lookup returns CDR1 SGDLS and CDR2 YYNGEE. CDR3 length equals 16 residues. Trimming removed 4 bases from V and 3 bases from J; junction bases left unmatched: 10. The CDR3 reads CASSPRASGGSYEQYF. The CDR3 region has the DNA TGTGCCAGCAGCCCCCGAGCTAGCGGGGGAAGCTACGAGCAGTACTTC.

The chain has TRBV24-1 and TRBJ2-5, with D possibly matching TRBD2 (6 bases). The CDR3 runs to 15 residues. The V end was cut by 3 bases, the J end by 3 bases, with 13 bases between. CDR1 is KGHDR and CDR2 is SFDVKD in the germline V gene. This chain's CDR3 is CATSDPARGKETQYF. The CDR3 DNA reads TGTGCCACCAGTGATCCTGCGCGGGGCAAAGAGACCCAGTACTTC.

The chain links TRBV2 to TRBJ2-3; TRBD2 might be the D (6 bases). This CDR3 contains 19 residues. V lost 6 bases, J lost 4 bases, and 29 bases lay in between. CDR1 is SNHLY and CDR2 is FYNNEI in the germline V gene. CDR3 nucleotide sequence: TGTGCCAGCAGAAAACCTGGGTTCGGGCGGGATAGTGTGCCAGATACGCAGTATTTT. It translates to CASRKPGFGRDSVPDTQYF.

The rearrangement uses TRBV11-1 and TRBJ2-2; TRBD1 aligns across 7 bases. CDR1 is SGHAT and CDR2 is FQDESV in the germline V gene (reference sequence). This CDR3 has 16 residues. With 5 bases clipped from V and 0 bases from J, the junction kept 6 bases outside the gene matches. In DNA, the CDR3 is TGTGCCAGCAGCAACCACAGGGGCTCGAACACCGGGGAGCTGTTTTTT. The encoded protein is CASSNHRGSNTGELFF.

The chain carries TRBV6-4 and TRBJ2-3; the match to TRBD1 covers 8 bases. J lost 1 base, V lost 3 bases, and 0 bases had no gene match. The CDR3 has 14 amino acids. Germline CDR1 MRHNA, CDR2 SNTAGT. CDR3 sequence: CASSEDRGTDTQYF. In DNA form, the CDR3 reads TGTGCCAGCAGTGAGGACAGGGGCACAGATACGCAGTATTTT.